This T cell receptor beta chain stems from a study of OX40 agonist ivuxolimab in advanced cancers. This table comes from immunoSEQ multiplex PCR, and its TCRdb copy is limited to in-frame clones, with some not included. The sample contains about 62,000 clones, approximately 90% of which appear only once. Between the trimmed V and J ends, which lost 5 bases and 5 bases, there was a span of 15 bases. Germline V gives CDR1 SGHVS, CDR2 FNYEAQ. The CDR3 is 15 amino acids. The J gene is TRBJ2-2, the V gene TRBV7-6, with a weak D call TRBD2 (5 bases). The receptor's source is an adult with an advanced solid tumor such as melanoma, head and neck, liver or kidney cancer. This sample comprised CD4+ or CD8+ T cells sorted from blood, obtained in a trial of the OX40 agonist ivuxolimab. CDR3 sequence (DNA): TGTGCCAGCAGCCCTACGAGGGTAGCTACCGGGGAGCTGTTTTTT. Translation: CASSPTRVATGELFF.